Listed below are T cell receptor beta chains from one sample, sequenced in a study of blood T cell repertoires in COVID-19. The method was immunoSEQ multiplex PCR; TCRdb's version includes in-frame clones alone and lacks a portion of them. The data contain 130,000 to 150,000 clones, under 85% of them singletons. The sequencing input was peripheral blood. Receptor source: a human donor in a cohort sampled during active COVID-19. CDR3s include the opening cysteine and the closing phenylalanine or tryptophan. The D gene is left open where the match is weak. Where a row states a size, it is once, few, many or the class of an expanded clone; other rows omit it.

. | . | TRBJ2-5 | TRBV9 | CASSVGVGETQYF | TGTGCCAGCAGCGTCGGGGTGGGAGAGACCCAGTACTTC
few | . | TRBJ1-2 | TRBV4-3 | CASSHSKRGIYGYTF | TGCGCCAGCAGCCATTCTAAAAGGGGGATCTATGGCTACACCTTC
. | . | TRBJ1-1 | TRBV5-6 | CASSLAVSEAFF | TGTGCCAGCAGCTTGGCTGTATCTGAAGCTTTCTTT
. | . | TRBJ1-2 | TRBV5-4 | CASSPGLREGGYTF | TGTGCCAGCAGCCCCGGCTTGAGGGAGGGAGGCTACACCTTC
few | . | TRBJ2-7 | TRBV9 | CASSPQGYEQYF | TGTGCCAGCAGCCCACAGGGCTACGAGCAGTACTTC
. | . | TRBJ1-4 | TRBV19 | CASNGGDNEKLFF | TGTGCCAGCAACGGGGGAGATAATGAAAAACTGTTTTTT
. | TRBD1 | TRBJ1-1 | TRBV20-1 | CSASGTGGSGAFF | TGCAGTGCTAGTGGGACAGGGGGCAGTGGAGCTTTCTTT
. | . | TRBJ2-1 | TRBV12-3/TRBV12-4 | CASSLGHEQFF | TGTGCCAGCAGTTTAGGGCATGAGCAGTTCTTC
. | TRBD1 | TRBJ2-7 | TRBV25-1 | CASRDRTTYEQYF | TGTGCCAGCAGGGACAGGACCACCTACGAGCAGTACTTC
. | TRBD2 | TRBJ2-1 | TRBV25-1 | CASKASGENYEQFF | TGTGCCAGCAAGGCTAGCGGGGAGAACTATGAGCAGTTCTTC
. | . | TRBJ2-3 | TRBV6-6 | CASRGDTDTQYF | TGTGCCAGCAGGGGAGACACAGATACGCAGTATTTT